This entry concerns a single T cell receptor beta chain. Naive CD8 cells, CD45RO-negative and positively selected for CCR7, excluded terminally differentiated effector memory CD45RA+ cells. The data were produced by immunoSEQ multiplex PCR, yet TCRdb's version contains in-frame clones alone and is incomplete. The table lists 2 million to 2.5 million clones, 85% to 95% of them singletons. The sample comes from a study of shared clonotypes between healthy human individuals. Germline V CDR1 and CDR2: MGHRA, YSYEKL. Trimming removed 0 bases at V and 0 bases at J, with 10 bases between. This CDR3 has 16 amino acids.

The sequenced material came from naive CD8+ T cells from PBMCs. This rearrangement joins TRBV4-1 to TRBJ2-3; D is unclear. This clonotype was sampled from a man aged 18 to 30 in good health. Some clones in this sample may be carry-over from other donors' samples. The CDR3 sequence is CASSQEATTSTDTQYF. CDR3 coding DNA: TGCGCCAGCAGCCAAGAGGCTACCACTAGCACAGATACGCAGTATTTT.